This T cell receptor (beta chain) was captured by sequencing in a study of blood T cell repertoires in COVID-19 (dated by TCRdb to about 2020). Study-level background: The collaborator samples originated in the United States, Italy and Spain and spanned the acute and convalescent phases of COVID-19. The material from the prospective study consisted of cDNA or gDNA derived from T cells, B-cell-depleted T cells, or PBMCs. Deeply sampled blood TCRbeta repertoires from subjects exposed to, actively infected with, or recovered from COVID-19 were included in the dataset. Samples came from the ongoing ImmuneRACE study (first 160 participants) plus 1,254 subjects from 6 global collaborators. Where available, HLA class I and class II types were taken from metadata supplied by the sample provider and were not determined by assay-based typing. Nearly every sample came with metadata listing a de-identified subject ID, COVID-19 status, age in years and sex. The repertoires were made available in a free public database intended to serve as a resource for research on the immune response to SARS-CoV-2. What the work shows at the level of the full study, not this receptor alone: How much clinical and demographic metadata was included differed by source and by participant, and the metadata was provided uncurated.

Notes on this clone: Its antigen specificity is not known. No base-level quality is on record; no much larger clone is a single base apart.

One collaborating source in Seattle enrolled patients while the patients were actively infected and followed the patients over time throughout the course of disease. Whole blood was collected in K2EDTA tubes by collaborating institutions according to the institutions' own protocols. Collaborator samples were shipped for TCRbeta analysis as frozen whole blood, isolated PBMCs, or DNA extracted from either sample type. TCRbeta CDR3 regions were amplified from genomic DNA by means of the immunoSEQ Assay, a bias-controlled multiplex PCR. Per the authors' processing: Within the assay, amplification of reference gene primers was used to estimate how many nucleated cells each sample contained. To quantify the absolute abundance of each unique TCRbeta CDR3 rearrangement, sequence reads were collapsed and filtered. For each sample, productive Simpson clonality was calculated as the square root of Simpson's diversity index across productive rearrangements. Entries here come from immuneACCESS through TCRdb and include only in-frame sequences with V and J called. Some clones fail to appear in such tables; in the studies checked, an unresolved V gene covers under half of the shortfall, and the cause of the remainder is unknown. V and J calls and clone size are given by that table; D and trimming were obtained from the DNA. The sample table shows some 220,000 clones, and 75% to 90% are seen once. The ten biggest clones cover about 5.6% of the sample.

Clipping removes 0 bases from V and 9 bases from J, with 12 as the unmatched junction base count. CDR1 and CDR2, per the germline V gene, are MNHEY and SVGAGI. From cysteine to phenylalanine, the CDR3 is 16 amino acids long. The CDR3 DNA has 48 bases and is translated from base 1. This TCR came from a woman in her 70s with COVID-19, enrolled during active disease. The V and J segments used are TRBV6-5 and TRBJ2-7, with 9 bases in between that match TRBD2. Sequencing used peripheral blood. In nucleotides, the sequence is TGTGCCAGCAGTTACTCCGGACTAGCGACGAGCGTGGGGCAGTACTTC. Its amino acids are CASSYSGLATSVGQYF.